The clone carrying this T cell receptor beta chain was seen only a few times. Germline V lookup: CDR1 SGHNT, CDR2 YYREEE (reference sequence). V gave up 2 bases and J gave up 3 bases, with 15 bases separating them. The CDR3 has 15 residues. This specimen belongs to a study of cytomegalovirus exposure and HLA in healthy donors. The PCR ran on 60 Vbeta and 13 Jbeta primers. TCRdb's table, derived via immunoSEQ multiplex PCR, lists solely in-frame clones and lacks some. The repertoire holds approximately 190,000 clones, with 83% as singletons. J is TRBJ2-7 and V is TRBV5-4; D unclear. This clonotype was obtained from a man in his forties or fifties in good health and CMV-seropositive. The sequenced material came from PBMCs. CDR3 nucleotides: TGTGCCAGCAGCTTACCGAGTGCAGGTATCTACGAGCAGTACTTC. This codes for CASSLPSAGIYEQYF.